This record covers a single T cell receptor beta chain. CDR1 MDHEN and CDR2 SYDVKM come from the germline V gene. V lost 2 bases, J lost 0 bases, and 14 bases lay in between. CDR3 length: 16 residues. Unsorted PBMCs provided DNA that was sequenced on ten immunoSEQ deep assay plates. Sequenced by immunoSEQ multiplex PCR; TCRdb stores in-frame clones only, minus some. The sample has hundreds of thousands of clones, around 79% seen once. Genomic DNA came from 90 million or so PBMCs in unsorted samples. This sample stems from a study of shared clonotypes between healthy human individuals. The chain recombines TRBV28 with TRBJ2-7, with D possibly matching TRBD1 (5 bases). The receptor comes from a woman between 40 and 55 years old in good health. Some clones in this sample may be carry-over from other donors' samples. Source material: PBMCs. The CDR3 nucleotides are TGTGCCAGCAGTTTACCCAACAGGTATCCCTCCTACGAGCAGTACTTC. Its translation: CASSLPNRYPSYEQYF. The variable domain in full, completed from reference TRBV28 and TRBJ2-7, reads DVKVTQSSRYLVKRTGEKVFLECVQDMDHENMFWYRQDPGLGLRLIYFSYDVKMKEKGDIPEGYSVSREKKERFSLILESASTNQTSMYLCASSLPNRYPSYEQYFGPGTRLTVT.